This entry is about one T cell receptor (beta chain). The antigen is not known. Sequencing was performed with immunoSEQ multiplex PCR; in TCRdb, only in-frame clones are kept and a portion is missing. The sample holds some 76,000 clones, about 89% seen once. This entry comes from a study of OX40 agonist ivuxolimab in advanced cancers. Study-wide findings and caveats: Relative to CD4+ cells, CD8+ T cells on average had more expanded clones.

The CDR3 covers 16 residues. Trimming cost V 4 bases and J 4 bases; bases outside gene matches: 8. Germline assignment: CDR1 LGHNA and CDR2 YNFKEQ. The source of this sequence is an adult with an advanced solid tumor such as melanoma, head and neck, liver or kidney cancer. The V call is TRBV4-2, the J call TRBJ1-3; 9 bases match TRBD1. The material sequenced was CD4+ or CD8+ T cells sorted from blood, taken in a trial of the OX40 agonist ivuxolimab. The CDR3 loop reads CASSRYRGLTGNTIYF. CDR3 DNA: TGTGCCAGCAGCCGTTACAGGGGGCTAACAGGAAACACCATATATTTT.